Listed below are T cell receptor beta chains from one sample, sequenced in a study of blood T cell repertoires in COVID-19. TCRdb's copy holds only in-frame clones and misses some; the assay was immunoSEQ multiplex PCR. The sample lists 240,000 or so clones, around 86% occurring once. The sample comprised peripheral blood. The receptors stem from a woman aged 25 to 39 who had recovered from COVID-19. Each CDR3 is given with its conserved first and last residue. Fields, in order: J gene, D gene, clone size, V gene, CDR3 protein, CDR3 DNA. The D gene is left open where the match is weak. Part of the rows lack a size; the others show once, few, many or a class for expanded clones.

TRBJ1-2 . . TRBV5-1 CASSLVGGSVDGYTF TGCGCCAGCAGCTTGGTTGGGGGGTCAGTCGATGGCTACACCTTC
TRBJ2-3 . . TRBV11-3 CASSPGGWGGTDTQYF TGTGCCAGCAGCCCCGGGGGTTGGGGCGGCACAGATACGCAGTATTTT
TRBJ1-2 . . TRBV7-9 CASSLVFGLQVYGYTF TGTGCCAGCAGCTTAGTTTTTGGACTCCAAGTCTATGGCTACACCTTC
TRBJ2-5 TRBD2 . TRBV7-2 CASSFGGGLGETQYF TGTGCCAGCAGCTTCGGGGGGGGGCTGGGAGAGACCCAGTACTTC
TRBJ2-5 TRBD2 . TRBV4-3 CASSQDLAGGPGETQYF TGCGCCAGCAGCCAAGATCTCGCGGGGGGGCCGGGGGAGACCCAGTACTTC
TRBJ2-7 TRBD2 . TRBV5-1 CASSLVRGGSYEQYF TGCGCCAGCAGCTTGGTGCGGGGGGGCTCCTACGAGCAGTACTTC
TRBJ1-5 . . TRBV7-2 CASSYEQIQPQHF TGTGCCAGCAGCTATGAACAGATTCAGCCCCAGCATTTT
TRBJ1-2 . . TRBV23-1 CASSRKGPNYGYTF TGCGCCAGCAGTCGAAAGGGGCCTAACTATGGCTACACCTTC
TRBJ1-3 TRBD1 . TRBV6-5 CASWTGGAGNTIYF TGTGCCAGCTGGACAGGGGGAGCTGGAAACACCATATATTTT
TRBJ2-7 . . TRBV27 CASSLGPVNYEQYF TGTGCCAGCAGTTTAGGGCCGGTCAACTACGAGCAGTACTTC
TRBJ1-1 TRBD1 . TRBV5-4 CASSSRQGARKTEAFF TGTGCCAGCAGCTCCAGACAGGGGGCTAGGAAGACTGAAGCTTTCTTT
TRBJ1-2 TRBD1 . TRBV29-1 CSAEDRGDNYGYTF TGCAGCGCAGAGGACAGGGGGGATAACTATGGCTACACCTTC
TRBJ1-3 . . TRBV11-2 CASSLNSLSGNTIYF TGTGCCAGCAGCTTAAACAGTCTCTCTGGAAACACCATATATTTT
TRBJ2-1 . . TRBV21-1 CASSKATCFTSSYNEQFF TGTGCCAGCAGCAAAGCCACGTGCTTCACGAGCTCCTACAATGAGCAGTTCTTC
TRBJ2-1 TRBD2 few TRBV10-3 CAISEGGLAYNEQFF TGTGCCATCAGCGAGGGGGGACTAGCCTACAATGAGCAGTTCTTC
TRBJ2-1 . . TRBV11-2 CASSLGGHLRTIEQFF TGTGCCAGCAGCTTAGGAGGGCATCTGCGAACAATTGAGCAGTTCTTC
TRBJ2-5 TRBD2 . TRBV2 CASQAGTQETQYF TGTGCCAGTCAAGCGGGGACCCAAGAGACCCAGTACTTC
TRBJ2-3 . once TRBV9 CASSVAGSGPDTQYF TGTGCCAGCAGCGTAGCTGGATCAGGGCCAGATACGCAGTATTTT
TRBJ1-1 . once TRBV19 CASSIGAVVQGPNTEAFF TGTGCCAGTAGTATCGGTGCCGTAGTACAGGGCCCGAACACTGAAGCTTTCTTT
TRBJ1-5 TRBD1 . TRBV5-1 CASSLGGTGVHQPQHF TGCGCCAGCAGCTTGGGAGGGACAGGGGTGCATCAGCCCCAGCATTTT
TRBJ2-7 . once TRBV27 CASSLVPYRDSHEQYF TGTGCCAGCAGTTTAGTACCGTATCGGGACTCCCACGAGCAGTACTTC
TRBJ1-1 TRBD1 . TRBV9 CASSLKDRAQNTEAFF TGTGCCAGCAGCTTAAAGGACAGGGCACAGAACACTGAAGCTTTCTTT
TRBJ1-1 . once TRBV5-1 CASSSQGQSNTEAFF TGCGCCAGCAGCTCCCAGGGTCAATCGAACACTGAAGCTTTCTTT
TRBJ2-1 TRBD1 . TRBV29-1 CSVETPTGTPEQFF TGCAGCGTTGAAACCCCGACAGGGACGCCTGAGCAGTTCTTC
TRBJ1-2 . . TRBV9 CASSPEGANYGYTF TGTGCCAGCAGCCCAGAAGGGGCGAACTATGGCTACACCTTC
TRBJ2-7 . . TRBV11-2 CASSSTGTPGYEQYF TGTGCCAGCAGCTCGACCGGGACACCTGGCTACGAGCAGTACTTC
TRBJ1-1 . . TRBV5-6 CASSGGRQAFF TGTGCCAGCAGCGGAGGTCGTCAAGCTTTCTTT
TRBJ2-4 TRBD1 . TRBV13 CASSYRQGPKAKNIQYF TGTGCCAGCAGCTATCGACAGGGGCCGAAAGCCAAAAACATTCAGTACTTC
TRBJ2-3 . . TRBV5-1 CASLQSGLNTDTQYF TGCGCCAGCCTCCAGAGCGGCCTGAACACAGATACGCAGTATTTT
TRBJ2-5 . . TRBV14 CASSQEVTGEAGETQYF TGTGCCAGCAGCCAAGAAGTTACAGGGGAGGCGGGGGAGACCCAGTACTTC
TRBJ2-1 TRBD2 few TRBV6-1 CASSKAGGKGNEQFF TGTGCCAGCAGTAAAGCGGGGGGGAAAGGCAATGAGCAGTTCTTC
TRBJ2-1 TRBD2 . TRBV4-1 CASSHAPGLADNEQFF TGCGCCAGCAGCCATGCACCGGGACTAGCGGACAATGAGCAGTTCTTC
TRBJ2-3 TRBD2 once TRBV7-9 CASSPPFRVAGSTDTQYF TGTGCCAGCAGCCCACCCTTTCGGGTAGCGGGGAGCACAGATACGCAGTATTTT
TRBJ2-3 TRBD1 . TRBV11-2 CASSPTGGGTDTQYF TGTGCCAGCAGCCCAACAGGGGGCGGGACAGATACGCAGTATTTT
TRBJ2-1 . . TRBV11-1 CASREQGRIEQFF TGTGCCAGCAGGGAACAGGGGAGGATTGAGCAGTTCTTC
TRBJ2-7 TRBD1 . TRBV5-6 CASSFLGTGVPYEQYF TGTGCCAGCAGCTTCTTAGGGACAGGGGTCCCCTACGAGCAGTACTTC
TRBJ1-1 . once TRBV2 CASSEGPLAAFF TGTGCCAGCAGTGAAGGGCCGCTGGCAGCTTTCTTT
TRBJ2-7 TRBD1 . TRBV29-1 CSVVGQGAGEQYF TGCAGCGTTGTGGGGCAGGGGGCAGGAGAGCAGTACTTC
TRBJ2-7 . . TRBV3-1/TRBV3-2 CASSPPQGLSYEQYF TGTGCCAGCAGCCCCCCCCAGGGGCTCTCCTACGAGCAGTACTTC
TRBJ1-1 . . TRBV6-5 CASSLWRGNTEAFF TGTGCCAGCTCCCTCTGGAGAGGGAACACTGAAGCTTTCTTT
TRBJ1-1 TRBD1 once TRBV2 CASSSLDRDTEAFF TGTGCCAGCTCAAGTTTGGACAGGGACACTGAAGCTTTCTTT
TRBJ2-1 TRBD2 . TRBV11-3 CASSFGGGMNEQFF TGTGCCAGCAGCTTCGGGGGGGGTATGAATGAGCAGTTCTTC
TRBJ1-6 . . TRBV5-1 CATRLELSDSPLHF TGCGCCACCCGCCTTGAGTTGTCGGATTCACCCCTCCACTTT
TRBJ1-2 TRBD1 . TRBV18 CASSPDRVYGYTF TGTGCCAGCTCACCCGACAGGGTATATGGCTACACCTTC
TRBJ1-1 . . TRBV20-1 CSASNIAGETEAFF TGCAGTGCTAGTAATATAGCAGGGGAGACTGAAGCTTTCTTT
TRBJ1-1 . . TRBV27 CASWEGQQNTEAFF TGTGCCAGCTGGGAAGGACAACAGAACACTGAAGCTTTCTTT